These 6 T cell receptor beta chains came from one sample sequenced in a study of blood T cells in healthy people across ages. For the second PCR, which ran for about 7 to 11 cycles, a sample-barcoded 5' primer and a J-beta primer mix were used. TCRdb analysed the 5' RACE reads with MiXCR anew, one entry per CDR3 protein. The data contain approximately 830,000 distinct CDR3 sequences, around two thirds of them singletons. Sequencing input: blood. The receptors come from a man aged 25 to 40 in good health.

There are a few counts of this clonotype. The V call is TRBV25-1, the J call TRBJ2-3; unclear D gene. CDR1 and CDR2 (germline): MGHDK, SYGVNS. V was pared by 5 bases and J by 5 bases, with 5 bases between. The CDR3 extends over 11 amino acids. CDR3 sequence reads: CASSIGDTQYF. CDR3 in DNA: TGTGCCAGCAGTATAGGAGATACGCAGTATTTT.

V usage is TRBV20-1 and J usage is TRBJ2-3, with 8 bases that match TRBD2. The CDR3 length is 16 residues. The V and J ends lost 3 bases and 2 bases, in that order; junction bases with no gene match: 10. Germline V CDR1 and CDR2: DFQATT, SNEGSKA (reference sequence). CDR3 residues: CSARSPAGVPTDTQYF. The CDR3 bases are TGCAGTGCTAGGTCGCCAGCGGGGGTTCCCACAGATACGCAGTATTTT.

The chain couples TRBV5-4 to TRBJ2-1, with 13 bases that match TRBD2. The CDR3 is made up of 17 amino acids. Germline V gives CDR1 SGHNT, CDR2 YYREEE (reference sequence). J was trimmed by 2 bases and V by 3 bases; bases with no gene match: 5. The CDR3, as DNA: TGTGCCAGCAGCTACAGGACTAGCGGGGGCCCCTACAATGAGCAGTTCTTC. This sequence encodes CASSYRTSGGPYNEQFF.

The rearrangement joins TRBV12-3 or TRBV12-4 to TRBJ1-2, with D possibly TRBD1 on 5 matching bases. This CDR3 region has 14 residues. Trimming removed 6 bases from V and 7 bases from J, with 18 bases in between. CDR3 coding DNA: TGTGCCAGCAGGTTATCGGGGGAGAGGGGTGGCTACACCTTC. Its translation is CASRLSGERGGYTF.

The chain is built from TRBV10-3 and TRBJ2-4; D ambiguous. The germline gives CDR1 ENHRY, CDR2 SYGVKD. The V end was cut by 3 bases, the J end by 0 bases, with 12 bases between. CDR3 length: 16 residues. In DNA, the CDR3 is TGTGCCATCAGTGAACGGCAAGTCTTAGCCAAAAACATTCAGTACTTC. The encoded protein is CAISERQVLAKNIQYF.

The V gene is TRBV9, the J gene TRBJ2-5, with D unclear. The DNA end favors TRBJ2-7, so the J call may be wrong. Per germline, CDR1 SGDLS and CDR2 YYNGEE. The CDR3 has 14 residues. The CDR3 is CASSVGTEAYEQYF. For the CDR3, the DNA is TGTGCCAGCAGCGTAGGAACAGAAGCCTACGAGCAGTACTTC.